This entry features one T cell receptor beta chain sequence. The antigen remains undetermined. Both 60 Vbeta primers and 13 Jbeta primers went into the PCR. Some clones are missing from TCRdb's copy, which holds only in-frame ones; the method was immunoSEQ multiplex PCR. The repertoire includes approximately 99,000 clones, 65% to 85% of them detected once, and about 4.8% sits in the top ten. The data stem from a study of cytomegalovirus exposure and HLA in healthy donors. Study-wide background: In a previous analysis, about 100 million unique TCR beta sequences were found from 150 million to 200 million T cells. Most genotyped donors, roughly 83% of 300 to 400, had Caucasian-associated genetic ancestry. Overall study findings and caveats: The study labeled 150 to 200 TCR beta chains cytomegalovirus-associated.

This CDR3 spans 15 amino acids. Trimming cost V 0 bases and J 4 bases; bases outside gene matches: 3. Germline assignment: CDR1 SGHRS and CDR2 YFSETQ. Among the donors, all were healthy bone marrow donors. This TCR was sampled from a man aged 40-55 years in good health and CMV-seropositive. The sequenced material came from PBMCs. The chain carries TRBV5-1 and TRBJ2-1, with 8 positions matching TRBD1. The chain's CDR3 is CASSLDTGGYNEQFF. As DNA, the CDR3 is TGCGCCAGCAGCTTGGATACAGGGGGGTACAATGAGCAGTTCTTC.